The 9 T cell receptor beta chains below come from one sample, sequenced in a study of blood T cell repertoires in COVID-19. Data came from immunoSEQ multiplex PCR; TCRdb stores just in-frame clones and leaves some out. The repertoire holds fewer than 200,000 clones, roughly 85% seen once, with around 4.3% in the top ten. The specimen sequenced was PBMCs or T cells enriched from blood (not recorded which). The receptor source for this set is a woman aged 50 to 65 who had recovered from COVID-19.

V usage is TRBV10-3 and J usage is TRBJ1-1; TRBD1 matches 10 bases. Germline V gene data show CDR1 as ENHRY and CDR2 as SYGVKD. This CDR3 spans 15 amino acids. J was trimmed by 5 bases and V by 5 bases; bases with no gene match: 8. The CDR3 DNA reads TGTGCCATCAGTCTCCGACAGGGGGCGAATACTGAAGCTTTCTTT. This translates into CAISLRQGANTEAFF.

V gene TRBV5-1 combines with J gene TRBJ1-2; D possibly corresponds to TRBD1 (6 bases). The germline V gene encodes CDR1 SGHRS and CDR2 YFSETQ. The germline V and J ends were trimmed by 7 bases and 2 bases, with 12 bases remaining between them. The CDR3 spans 13 residues. CDR3 DNA: TGCGCCAGCTCGATCCAGGGGAACTATGGCTACACCTTC. Residues: CASSIQGNYGYTF.

The chain combines TRBV4-2 with TRBJ2-6; 12 bases match TRBD1. The germline V gene has CDR1 LGHNA and CDR2 YNFKEQ. With V trimmed by 0 bases and J by 1 base, 4 bases remained unmatched. This CDR3 contains 19 residues. CDR3 loop: CASSQDGTGGASGANVLTF. As DNA, the CDR3 is TGTGCCAGCAGCCAAGACGGGACAGGGGGCGCTTCTGGGGCCAACGTCCTGACTTTC.

The V and J genes are TRBV25-1 and TRBJ1-5, with D maybe TRBD1 (6 bases). V lost 2 bases to trimming and J lost 7 bases, with 12 bases between them. This CDR3 contains 14 residues. CDR1 is MGHDK, CDR2 SYGVNS, per germline. CDR3 bases: TGTGCCAGCAGTGAAAGCAGGGGTCGCCAGCCCCAGCATTTT. Translation: CASSESRGRQPQHF. Supplemented by reference TRBV25-1 and TRBJ1-5, the full variable domain reads EADIYQTPRYLVIGTGKKITLECSQTMGHDKMYWYQQDPGMELHLIHYSYGVNSTEKGDLSSESTVSRIRTEHFPLTLESARPSHTSQYLCASSESRGRQPQHFGDGTRLSIL.

This clone showed up just once. The CDR3 loop is CASSGRQRSNQPQHF. The CDR3 DNA sequence: TGTGCCAGCAGCGGAAGACAGAGAAGCAATCAGCCCCAGCATTTT. The V and J genes are TRBV5-8 and TRBJ1-5, with D possibly being TRBD1 (5 bases). V lost 4 bases to trimming and J lost 1 base, with 12 bases between them. CDR1 and CDR2 (germline): SGHTS, YDEGEE. This CDR3 region has 15 residues.

This clone occurred once. The CDR3, as DNA: TGTGCCAGCCGGACAGGGGTGAGCACCGGGGAGCTGTTTTTT. This sequence encodes CASRTGVSTGELFF. The V and J genes are TRBV28 and TRBJ2-2; TRBD1 matches 9 bases. The CDR3 is 14 amino acids. Germline lookup yields CDR1 MDHEN and CDR2 SYDVKM. V gave up 8 bases and J gave up 4 bases; unmatched junction bases: 5.

The chain combines TRBV12-3 or TRBV12-4 with TRBJ2-5, with a weak D call TRBD2 (6 bases). Trimming took off 6 bases at V and 8 bases at J, with 16 bases between the two ends. The CDR3 consists of 13 residues. The CDR3 bases are TGTGCCAGCAGACCGGGGGACGGGCGCACCCAGTACTTC. Its protein is CASRPGDGRTQYF.

The J gene is TRBJ2-7, the V gene TRBV28, with D uncertain. The CDR3 is made up of 13 amino acids. Trimming left V 3 bases short and J 1 base short, with 7 bases between. In germline, CDR1 is MDHEN, CDR2 SYDVKM. The CDR3 sequence is CASSLGSSYEQYV. The DNA of the CDR3 is TGTGCCAGCAGTTTGGGCAGTTCCTACGAGCAGTACGTC.

The chain has TRBV18 and TRBJ2-3; D possibly corresponds to TRBD1 (6 bases). The CDR3 covers 17 residues. The V and J ends lost 3 bases and 2 bases respectively, with 18 bases between them. Germline assignment: CDR1 KGHSH and CDR2 LQKENI. This CDR3 is CASSPTPQGTITDTQYF. The CDR3 nucleotides read TGTGCCAGCTCACCTACCCCACAGGGCACAATCACAGATACGCAGTATTTT.